The 31 T cell receptor beta chains listed next were all sequenced from one sample in a study of blood T cell repertoires in COVID-19. The table came from immunoSEQ multiplex PCR; TCRdb's copy has only in-frame clones and leaves some out. The sample consists of 140,000 to 150,000 clones, roughly 80% of them appearing once. Sequenced material: PBMCs or T cells enriched from blood (not recorded which). The receptors were sampled from a woman between 50 and 59 years old who had recovered from COVID-19.

This rearrangement joins TRBV30 to TRBJ1-2, with 7 bases identical to TRBD1. Germline V gene lookup returns CDR1 GTSNPN and CDR2 SVGIG (reference sequence). The CDR3 loop spans 14 amino acids. V gave up 3 bases and J gave up 8 bases; unmatched junction bases: 12. DNA for the CDR3: TGTGCCTGGAGGTCTATCCCCGGACAGGAAGGCTACACCTTC. It specifies CAWRSIPGQEGYTF.

V and J are TRBV9 and TRBJ1-1; 12 bases agree with TRBD1. The CDR3 extends over 17 amino acids. CDR1 SGDLS and CDR2 YYNGEE come from the germline V gene. V lost 1 base, J lost 4 bases, and 8 bases stayed unmatched. CDR3 protein: CASSVWDRGLGGTEAFF. The CDR3 coding sequence is TGTGCCAGCAGCGTATGGGACAGGGGGCTCGGGGGCACTGAAGCTTTCTTT.

V is TRBV28 and J is TRBJ1-6, with D unresolved. The CDR3 is 14 amino acids. From germline, CDR1 is MDHEN and CDR2 SYDVKM. The V and J ends lost 8 bases and 9 bases respectively, with 17 bases between them. CDR3 DNA sequence: TGTGCCAGCGCGTCGCCCTCGGTTGGTTCACCCCTCCACTTT. Protein sequence: CASASPSVGSPLHF.

This clone has just one count. The rearrangement uses TRBV6-5 and TRBJ2-2; D unclear. V lost 7 bases, J lost 8 bases, and 14 bases lay in between. The CDR3 covers 13 residues. Germline V lookup: CDR1 MNHEY, CDR2 SVGAGI. CDR3 DNA: TGTGCCAGCACCCCCCTTGTTTCTGGGGAGCTGTTTTTT. It encodes CASTPLVSGELFF.

The chain uses TRBV10-3 and TRBJ2-1; TRBD2 agrees at 13 bases. CDR1 is ENHRY and CDR2 is SYGVKD in the germline V gene. With V trimmed by 9 bases and J by 7 bases, 9 bases remained unmatched. The CDR3 sequence is 15 residues long. The CDR3: CAIATSGGQLNEQFF. As DNA, the CDR3 is TGTGCCATTGCGACTAGCGGGGGGCAGTTGAATGAGCAGTTCTTC.

This rearrangement joins TRBV28 to TRBJ1-2; D gene ambiguous. The CDR3 contains 16 residues. V lost 5 bases to trimming and J lost 2 bases, with 18 bases between them. CDR1 and CDR2 from the germline V gene are MDHEN and SYDVKM. CDR3 region: CASSGGGNKVNYGYTF. DNA of the CDR3: TGTGCCAGCAGTGGAGGAGGGAATAAAGTCAACTATGGCTACACCTTC.

The V and J genes are TRBV30 and TRBJ1-2; D unresolved. Germline lookup yields CDR1 GTSNPN and CDR2 SVGIG (reference sequence). The germline V and J ends were trimmed by 7 bases and 6 bases, with 21 bases remaining between them. This CDR3 has 14 residues. The CDR3 DNA reads as TGTGCCTCCCTTTTGAGGGAAGCCGATGATGGCTACACCTTC. Translation: CASLLREADDGYTF.

This rearrangement joins TRBV30 to TRBJ2-7, with D possibly TRBD2 on 7 matching bases. Germline V gene data show CDR1 as GTSNPN and CDR2 as SVGIG (reference sequence). There are 12 residues in the CDR3. V was trimmed by 2 bases and J by 6 bases, leaving 11 bases between them. The CDR3 region is CAWSPRGAEQYF. DNA for the CDR3: TGTGCCTGGAGTCCCCGGGGGGCCGAGCAGTACTTC.

The V gene is TRBV6-5, the J gene TRBJ2-7; D remains ambiguous. The CDR3 length is 15 residues. Germline-derived CDR1 and CDR2 are MNHEY and SVGAGI. V was trimmed by 4 bases and J by 2 bases, leaving 15 bases between them. CDR3 DNA: TGTGCCAGCAGTTTTACTACCGACGGCCCCTACGAGCAGTACGTC. Protein product: CASSFTTDGPYEQYV.

The rearrangement uses TRBV28 and TRBJ1-5; 7 bases are a match to TRBD1. CDR3 size: 13 residues. V dropped 6 bases and J dropped 7; count of bases not matched to a gene: 6. Germline CDR1 and CDR2: MDHEN and SYDVKM. The CDR3 sequence is CASRNDRVQPQHF. CDR3 nucleotides: TGTGCCAGCAGGAACGACAGGGTCCAGCCCCAGCATTTT.

The chain links TRBV3-1 (or the pseudogene TRBV3-2) to TRBJ2-5; TRBD1 is a possible D gene (6 bases). The CDR3 runs to 13 residues. V lost 3 bases and J 6 bases, leaving 11 bases between the germline ends. The germline V gene encodes CDR1 LGHDT and CDR2 YNNKEL (reference sequence). The CDR3 sequence: CASSQGRDKTQYF. In DNA, the CDR3 is TGTGCCAGCAGCCAGGGACGGGACAAGACCCAGTACTTC.

The V gene is TRBV12-3 or TRBV12-4, the J gene TRBJ1-2; no firm D call. CDR3 size: 12 residues. V shed 3 bases and J shed 7 bases, with 9 bases lying between them. The CDR3 reads CASSFYAVGYTF. CDR3 nucleotides: TGTGCCAGCAGTTTCTATGCGGTTGGCTACACCTTC.

The V gene is TRBV7-8, the J gene TRBJ2-7; TRBD2 agrees at 13 bases. After removal of 6 bases from V and 1 base from J, the junction contained 3 bases not matched to a gene. Germline values: CDR1 SGHVS, CDR2 FQNEAQ. This CDR3 has 15 residues. The CDR3 sequence: CASRLTSGGSYEQYV. The CDR3 DNA reads TGTGCCAGCAGACTGACTAGCGGGGGGTCCTACGAGCAGTACGTC.

This rearrangement joins TRBV7-2 to TRBJ2-2, with a possible D match to TRBD2 (5 bases). CDR1 is SGHTA and CDR2 is FQGNSA in the germline V gene. This CDR3 has 14 amino acids. V dropped 5 bases and J dropped 7 bases, with 14 bases sitting between them. CDR3 region: CASSRRDAYGELFF. The DNA for the CDR3 is TGTGCCAGCAGCCGTCGGGATGCTTACGGGGAGCTGTTTTTT.

The chain carries TRBV11-1 and TRBJ1-1, with D unresolved. V gave up 2 bases and J gave up 0 bases, with 4 bases separating them. In germline, CDR1 is SGHAT, CDR2 FQDESV (reference sequence). The CDR3 length is 13 residues. In DNA, the CDR3 is TGTGCCAGCAGCTTACAGTTGAACACTGAAGCTTTCTTT. Translating it yields CASSLQLNTEAFF.

The chain uses TRBV7-2 and TRBJ2-4; D is unclear. Between the trimmed V and J ends, which lost 1 base and 2 bases, there was a span of 12 bases. This CDR3 has 16 amino acids. The germline gives CDR1 SGHTA, CDR2 FQGNSA. The CDR3 region has the DNA TGTGCCAGCAGCTTAGAGAGCTCCTCGCCCAAAAACATTCAGTACTTC. Its protein product is CASSLESSSPKNIQYF.

The chain combines TRBV19 with TRBJ2-3; 14 nucleotides align to TRBD2. The CDR3 spans 17 residues. J lost 1 base, V lost 5 bases, and 5 bases had no gene match. In germline, CDR1 is LNHDA, CDR2 SQIVND (reference sequence). CDR3 DNA: TGTGCCAGTAGTCTTGGACTAGCGGGGGGACGCACAGATACGCAGTATTTT. As protein: CASSLGLAGGRTDTQYF.

The chain uses TRBV20-1 and TRBJ2-5, with TRBD1 as a possible D gene (5 bases). Germline CDR1 reads DFQATT; CDR2 reads SNEGSKA (reference sequence). The CDR3 totals 12 residues. Trimming removed 3 bases from V and 2 bases from J, with 7 bases in between. In nucleotides, the CDR3 is TGCAGTGCTAGTTACAGGCAAGAGACCCAGTACTTC. Translating it yields CSASYRQETQYF.

The chain combines TRBV7-6 with TRBJ1-5; the D is unclear. The germline gives CDR1 SGHVS, CDR2 FNYEAQ. The CDR3 runs 13 residues. Between the trimmed V and J ends, which lost 2 bases and 3 bases, there was a span of 5 bases. The CDR3 sequence: CASSLYPNQPQHF. CDR3 bases: TGTGCCAGCAGCTTATATCCCAATCAGCCCCAGCATTTT.

V and J are TRBV3-1 (or the pseudogene TRBV3-2) and TRBJ2-7, with D perhaps matching TRBD2 (5 bases). Germline-derived CDR1 and CDR2 are LGHDT and YNNKEL (reference sequence). The CDR3 spans 13 residues. V lost 1 base, J lost 5 bases, and 9 bases lay in between. The CDR3 DNA reads as TGTGCCAGCAGCCAAGCCGGGATCCACGAGCAGTACGTC. As protein: CASSQAGIHEQYV.

V usage is TRBV5-1 and J usage is TRBJ1-4; D may be TRBD1 (6 bases). The CDR3 length is 16 residues. Germline V gene lookup returns CDR1 SGHRS and CDR2 YFSETQ. Trimming stripped 0 bases from V and 5 bases from J, with 14 bases between. CDR3 nucleotides: TGCGCCAGCAGCTTGGGGGAGAGGGGGATAAATGAAAAACTGTTTTTT. This codes for CASSLGERGINEKLFF.

Here the CDR3 DNA reads TGTGCCAGCAGTGACTATTCTGCGGAGTTATACGAGCAGTACTTC. Amino acids: CASSDYSAELYEQYF. The genes are TRBV2 and TRBJ2-7; no firm D call. The germline gives CDR1 SNHLY, CDR2 FYNNEI. V dropped 3 bases and J dropped 4 bases, with 16 bases sitting between them. The CDR3 is 15 residues long.

The sample holds a few counts of this clone. The chain combines TRBV10-3 with TRBJ2-3; TRBD2 is a possible D gene (5 bases). With 6 bases removed from V and 2 bases from J, the gap between germline ends came to 15 bases. The CDR3 extends over 15 amino acids. CDR1 ENHRY and CDR2 SYGVKD come from the germline V gene. The CDR3 sequence: CAIRARVGSTDTQYF. DNA for the CDR3: TGTGCCATCAGGGCGCGGGTAGGGTCCACAGATACGCAGTATTTT.

This CDR3 reads CASSPRGPSTDTQYF. CDR3 coding DNA: TGTGCCAGCAGCCCCAGGGGCCCTAGCACAGATACGCAGTATTTT. The rearrangement joins TRBV5-6 to TRBJ2-3; perhaps TRBD1 as D (6 bases). The CDR3 extends over 15 amino acids. The germline V gene has CDR1 SGHDT and CDR2 YYEEEE. Trimming pared 4 bases from V and 0 bases from J, leaving 12 bases between.

The chain is built from TRBV5-1 and TRBJ2-6; TRBD2 agrees at 8 bases. The CDR3 length is 15 residues. After removal of 6 bases from V and 0 bases from J, the junction contained 2 bases not matched to a gene. Germline V gene sequence: CDR1 SGHRS, CDR2 YFSETQ. CDR3 region: CASTGGGSGANVLTF. DNA for the CDR3: TGCGCCAGCACCGGGGGGGGCTCTGGGGCCAACGTCCTGACTTTC.

This clone appeared a single time. The CDR3 DNA is TGTGCCAGCTCACCACGGGGACAGGGAATGAACACTGAAGCTTTCTTT. Its protein is CASSPRGQGMNTEAFF. The chain joins TRBV18 to TRBJ1-1, with 9 positions matching TRBD1. Germline V CDR1 and CDR2: KGHSH, LQKENI. CDR3 size: 16 residues. With V trimmed by 1 base and J by 0 bases, 3 bases remained unmatched.

The rearrangement joins TRBV5-4 to TRBJ2-5, with D maybe TRBD2 (5 bases). Germline V gene sequence: CDR1 SGHNT, CDR2 YYREEE (reference sequence). V shed 4 bases and J shed 6 bases, with 22 bases lying between them. The CDR3 has 16 amino acids. CDR3 in amino acids: CASSPPGNPNEKTQYF. CDR3 sequence (DNA): TGTGCCAGCAGCCCGCCGGGGAACCCAAACGAAAAGACCCAGTACTTC.

The genes are TRBV16 and TRBJ2-1; TRBD2 is a possible D gene (5 bases). The CDR3 is 13 amino acids. From germline, CDR1 is KGHSY and CDR2 FQNENV. Trimming pared 1 base from V and 7 bases from J, leaving 8 bases between. In DNA form, the CDR3 reads TGTGCCAGCAGCCAATGGAGGCAGAATGAGCAGTTCTTC. Translated: CASSQWRQNEQFF.

This clone was detected only a few times. The genes are TRBV2 and TRBJ2-2; 7 nucleotides line up with TRBD1. Per the germline V gene, CDR1 is SNHLY and CDR2 is FYNNEI. The V gene end was trimmed by 10 bases and the J gene end by 2 bases; junction bases not matched to a gene: 7. CDR3 length: 14 amino acids. CDR3 in DNA: TGTGCCATCGCCCGGGACAGCAACACCGGGGAGCTGTTTTTT. Residues: CAIARDSNTGELFF.

The chain links TRBV7-7 to TRBJ1-1, with D perhaps matching TRBD1 (6 bases). The length of the CDR3 is 13 residues. Germline V gives CDR1 SSHAT, CDR2 FNYEAQ (reference sequence). V was cut by 2 bases and J by 5 bases, with 9 bases left in between. The CDR3 nucleotides read TGTGCCAGCAGCTTAACAGGGAGTACTGAAGCTTTCTTT. It codes for CASSLTGSTEAFF.

The V gene is TRBV7-3, the J gene TRBJ1-5; 7 bases match TRBD1. Germline values: CDR1 SGHTA, CDR2 FQGTGA. The V gene end was trimmed by 5 bases and the J gene end by 1 base; junction bases not matched to a gene: 5. The CDR3 runs 15 residues. The CDR3: CASSRQGVSNQPQHF. The CDR3 DNA sequence: TGTGCCAGCAGCAGACAGGGAGTCAGCAATCAGCCCCAGCATTTT.